This paragraph covers one TCR beta chain sequence. J was trimmed by 6 bases and V by 4 bases; bases with no gene match: 7. There are 13 residues in the CDR3. In germline, CDR1 is SQVTM, CDR2 ANQGSEA. The data are from a study of blood T cell repertoires in COVID-19. Sequenced by immunoSEQ multiplex PCR; TCRdb stores in-frame clones only, minus some. The data hold more than 60,000 clones, with about nine tenths observed a single time. The sequenced sample was peripheral blood. This chain uses TRBV29-1 with TRBJ1-2; 8 nucleotides match TRBD1. The TCR originated in a woman aged 60-75 years with COVID-19, enrolled during active disease. The CDR3 nucleotides read TGCAGCGTTGGTAACAGGGGGGAGGATGGCTACACCTTC. This sequence encodes CSVGNRGEDGYTF.